This T cell receptor (beta chain) comes out of a study of T cells after yellow fever vaccination. Study details: Preparation of the low-cell-number fractions used SMART-Seq v4 Ultra Low Input.

Study observations and caveats: Peaking on day 5 versus 15, the secondary response was faster but weaker. High-abundance clonotypes from the bulk population could contaminate FACS-sorted repertoires. Post-booster reappearance was seen for most primary-vaccination clones (roughly 96% CD4, around 88% CD8).

The germline V gene has CDR1 MNHNS and CDR2 SASEGT. The V end lost 6 bases, the J end lost 2 bases, and 17 bases lay between the germline ends. CDR3 length: 15 amino acids. TCRdb re-analysed the 5' RACE reads in MiXCR, keeping a single row per CDR3 protein. This sample has about 500,000 distinct CDR3 sequences, with roughly 17% found just once. Worth noting for this clonotype: Its antigen is not known.

The chain has TRBV6-1 and TRBJ2-7; no clear D gene. This sample comprised PBMCs, obtained roughly 5 days after the first yellow fever vaccination. The origin of this receptor is a man aged 18 to 30 who received the YFV17D yellow fever vaccine. This CDR3 reads CASRADPLIPYEQYV. DNA for the CDR3: TGTGCCAGCAGGGCGGACCCACTAATTCCCTACGAGCAGTACGTC.